The 14 T cell receptor beta chains below were found in one sample sequenced in a study of OX40 agonist ivuxolimab in advanced cancers. The method was immunoSEQ multiplex PCR; TCRdb's version includes in-frame clones alone and lacks a portion of them. The repertoire holds some 81,000 clones, with almost 85% as singletons. The starting material was CD4+ or CD8+ T cells sorted from blood, obtained in a trial of the OX40 agonist ivuxolimab. All receptors come from an adult with an advanced solid tumor such as melanoma, head and neck, liver or kidney cancer.

The rearrangement joins TRBV19 to TRBJ2-7; weak D call: TRBD2 (6 bases). Germline-derived CDR1 and CDR2 are LNHDA and SQIVND (reference sequence). The CDR3 contains 12 residues. V was shortened by 9 bases and J by 2 bases, with 11 bases between the two germline ends. In nucleotides, the CDR3 is TGTGCCAGCGGGACTGGGCCCTACGAGCAGTACTTC. This gives the protein CASGTGPYEQYF.

The CDR3 sequence: CASSEQGQLSAEAFF. The CDR3 nucleotides read TGTGCCAGCAGTGAACAGGGACAGTTGAGCGCTGAAGCTTTCTTT. This chain links TRBV2 with TRBJ1-1; 7 bases are a match to TRBD1. This CDR3 comprises 15 residues. Germline V gives CDR1 SNHLY, CDR2 FYNNEI. The V gene end was trimmed by 2 bases and the J gene end by 6 bases; junction bases not matched to a gene: 9.

The V and J genes are TRBV7-2 and TRBJ2-5; 8 nucleotides agree with TRBD2. V gave up 5 bases and J gave up 4 bases; unmatched junction bases: 3. Germline V gene lookup returns CDR1 SGHTA and CDR2 FQGNSA. CDR3 length: 13 residues. DNA for the CDR3: TGTGCCAGCAGCCCGACTAGCGTAGAGACCCAGTACTTC. Translated: CASSPTSVETQYF.

This chain links TRBV4-2 with TRBJ2-5; unclear D gene. The CDR3 length is 17 residues. The germline V and J ends were trimmed by 1 base and 5 bases, with 20 bases remaining between them. Per germline, CDR1 LGHNA and CDR2 YNFKEQ. This CDR3 reads CASSQAAPRYSQETQYF. The CDR3 nucleotides are TGTGCCAGCAGCCAAGCGGCCCCGAGGTACTCCCAGGAGACCCAGTACTTC.

The chain links TRBV4-2 to TRBJ2-7; 8 positions agree with TRBD2. Germline V CDR1 and CDR2: LGHNA, YNFKEQ. The CDR3 is 13 amino acids. The V segment lost 4 bases and the J segment 5 bases; nucleotides outside the gene matches: 4. CDR3 nucleotide sequence: TGTGCCAGCAGCCTCCGGGAGGGTGACGAGCAGTACTTC. This encodes CASSLREGDEQYF.

The V gene is TRBV7-2, the J gene TRBJ1-4, with D possibly being TRBD1 (5 bases). This CDR3 region has 15 residues. CDR1 SGHTA and CDR2 FQGNSA come from the germline V gene. Trimming stripped 4 bases from V and 4 bases from J, with 13 bases between. In DNA form, the CDR3 reads TGTGCCAGCAGCTCCCGGGAGGGGTTTAATGAAAAACTGTTTTTT. Translating it yields CASSSREGFNEKLFF.

This chain links TRBV6-5 with TRBJ2-7, with 9 nucleotides matching TRBD1. Per the germline V gene, CDR1 is MNHEY and CDR2 is SVGAGI. The V and J ends lost 5 bases and 5 bases, in that order; junction bases with no gene match: 10. The CDR3 is 15 amino acids. DNA for the CDR3: TGTGCCAGCAGTAGTCTTGGGGACAGGGTCAACGAGCAGTACTTC. It translates to CASSSLGDRVNEQYF.

This clone showed up just once. V and J are TRBV19 and TRBJ2-2, with D perhaps being TRBD1 or TRBD2 (6 bases each). The CDR3 runs 15 residues. Looked up from germline, CDR1 is LNHDA and CDR2 is SQIVND (reference sequence). Trimming cost V 7 bases and J 5 bases, with 17 bases left between them. The CDR3 DNA reads TGTGCCAGTAAAGGGGGGAACAGCAATACCGGGGAGCTGTTTTTT. It specifies CASKGGNSNTGELFF.

The rearrangement joins TRBV6-1 to TRBJ1-1; D is perhaps TRBD1 (5 bases). The CDR3 sequence is 12 residues long. Trimming took 1 base from V and 7 from J, leaving 7 bases between them. CDR1 is MNHNS, CDR2 SASEGT, per germline. The CDR3 region has the DNA TGTGCCAGCAGTGAAGGGGGCTTTGAAGCTTTCTTT. This encodes CASSEGGFEAFF.

The rearrangement joins TRBV18 to TRBJ1-1, with 9 nucleotides matching TRBD1. CDR1 and CDR2 from the germline V gene are KGHSH and LQKENI. This CDR3 comprises 15 residues. J was trimmed by 6 bases and V by 3 bases; bases with no gene match: 8. This chain's CDR3 is CASSPPRGQGPEAFF. In DNA, the CDR3 is TGTGCCAGCTCACCTCCCCGGGGACAGGGACCTGAAGCTTTCTTT.

The CDR3 sequence: CASSPTTDTQYF. DNA for the CDR3: TGTGCCAGCAGCCCGACTACAGATACGCAGTATTTT. The chain uses TRBV6-1 and TRBJ2-3; no clear D gene. This CDR3 has 12 residues. With 6 bases removed from V and 3 bases from J, the gap between germline ends came to 7 bases. The germline V gene encodes CDR1 MNHNS and CDR2 SASEGT.

This clone was counted between two and nine times. The junction departs from germline at one end; a sequencing error may be responsible. V usage is TRBV12-5 and J usage is TRBJ2-7; D unclear. The V gene's germline CDR1 is LGHNT and CDR2 FRNRAP. The CDR3 is 13 residues long. This CDR3 reads CASGLSAGHNSNF. The CDR3, as DNA: TGTGCTAGTGGTTTGTCGGCAGGTCATAACTCGAACTTC.

The genes are TRBV6-5 and TRBJ2-6, with D hard to call. The CDR3 length is 15 residues. The ends were cut back, 9 bases at V and 0 bases at J, with 12 bases in the middle. In germline, CDR1 is MNHEY, CDR2 SVGAGI. CDR3 residues: CASTTASSGANVLTF. As DNA, the CDR3 is TGTGCCAGTACAACAGCAAGCTCTGGGGCCAACGTCCTGACTTTC.

The count of this clone is one. At the DNA level, this CDR3 is encoded by other sequences in the same sample as well. The DNA of the CDR3 is TGTGCCAGCAGTTACTCGGGGGTGAACACTGAAGCTTTCTTT. Protein: CASSYSGVNTEAFF. This chain joins TRBV6-6 and TRBJ1-1, with D possibly being TRBD1 (5 bases). Between the trimmed V and J ends, which lost 0 bases and 0 bases, there was a span of 5 bases. The CDR3 extends over 14 amino acids. Germline V gene sequence: CDR1 MNHNY, CDR2 SVGAGI (reference sequence).